This T cell receptor beta chain was sequenced in a study of blood T cell repertoires in COVID-19. This CDR3 comprises 14 residues. Germline CDR1 and CDR2: SGHTA and FQGNSA. V lost 5 bases and J lost 5; bases outside the gene matches: 7. Generated by immunoSEQ multiplex PCR, the TCRdb table keeps only in-frame clones and is missing some. The sample records roughly 40,000 clones, roughly 85% being singletons. This TCR came from a human donor in a cohort sampled during active COVID-19. The material sequenced was peripheral blood. This chain uses TRBV7-2 with TRBJ2-5, with TRBD1 matching over 8 bases. CDR3 loop: CASSADRAVETQYF. The DNA for the CDR3 is TGTGCCAGCAGCGCGGACAGGGCGGTGGAGACCCAGTACTTC.